This T cell receptor (beta chain) was sequenced during a study of shared clonotypes between healthy human individuals. Study-wide context: The plates for each donor numbered three CD4 naive, three CD4 memory, two CD8 naive and one CD8 memory.

The assay used deep level. The genomic DNA of each subset was split evenly across several immunoSEQ plates. In the sorted-subset replicate PCRs, approximately 200 ng DNA, tens of thousands of T cell genomes, was used. Using immunoSEQ multiplex PCR, the repertoire was profiled, and TCRdb retains in-frame clones only, with some absent. Of around 1.9 million clones listed, roughly 93% were seen once; the top ten hold more than 1.5%. Naive CD8 cells lacked CD45RO, underwent positive selection for CCR7 and left out terminally differentiated effector memory CD45RA+ cells. Germline lookup yields CDR1 MNHNS and CDR2 SASEGT. The ends were cut back, 7 bases at V and 5 bases at J, with 12 bases in the middle. The CDR3 runs 13 residues.

The sequence was obtained from a man between 18 and 35 years old in good health. Some clones in this sample may be carry-over from other donors' samples. This chain connects TRBV6-1 to TRBJ1-5, with D maybe TRBD1 (5 bases). Material for sequencing was naive CD8+ T cells from PBMCs. The CDR3 loop reads CASKTRGYQPQHF. CDR3 in DNA: TGTGCCAGCAAGACTCGGGGGTATCAGCCCCAGCATTTT.